Each of the 19 T cell receptor beta chains below was sequenced from the same sample in a study of blood T cell repertoires in COVID-19. TCRdb's copy holds only in-frame clones and misses some; the assay was immunoSEQ multiplex PCR. The repertoire holds roughly 160,000 clones, with approximately 88% as singletons. The source material was PBMCs or T cells enriched from blood (not recorded which). Every receptor here comes from a woman aged 60-75 years who had recovered from COVID-19.

This clone was detected once. V is TRBV5-1 and J is TRBJ1-4; 7 nucleotides agree with TRBD1. Germline trimming cut 0 bases from V and 8 bases from J; bases unmatched to any gene: 7. Germline-derived CDR1 and CDR2 are SGHRS and YFSETQ. The CDR3 is 15 residues long. The CDR3 coding sequence is TGCGCCAGCAGCTTGGGCGAGGGGGCGTGGGAAAAACTGTTTTTT. It is translated as CASSLGEGAWEKLFF.

This clone is a singleton in its sample. This sequence joins TRBV3-1 (or the pseudogene TRBV3-2) and TRBJ2-2; no reliable D call. V was shortened by 1 base and J by 3 bases, with 12 bases between the two germline ends. CDR3 length: 16 amino acids. Per germline, CDR1 LGHDT and CDR2 YNNKEL (reference sequence). The CDR3 coding sequence is TGTGCCAGCAGCCAAGTTCCCGCGGAATACACCGGGGAGCTGTTTTTT. Translating it yields CASSQVPAEYTGELFF.

In its sample, this clone was seen a few times. The chain is built from TRBV6-5 and TRBJ1-5; 7 bases match TRBD1. The CDR3 extends over 15 amino acids. V shed 2 bases and J 7 bases; nucleotides not matched to a gene: 8. From germline, CDR1 is MNHEY and CDR2 SVGAGI. The CDR3 nucleotides read TGTGCCAGCAGTTACGACAGGGCGGTCGGGCAGCCCCAGCATTTT. Its translation is CASSYDRAVGQPQHF.

The chain uses TRBV5-4 and TRBJ2-3; 8 nucleotides match TRBD1. Looked up from germline, CDR1 is SGHNT and CDR2 is YYREEE (reference sequence). This CDR3 spans 15 amino acids. V shed 3 bases and J 4 bases; nucleotides not matched to a gene: 7. Here the CDR3 DNA reads TGTGCCAGCAGCTCAGGACAGGGAAGGGCAGATACGCAGTATTTT. Translation gives CASSSGQGRADTQYF.

The table lists this clone with a few counts. The chain links TRBV12-3 or TRBV12-4 to TRBJ1-1; D is unclear. V lost 9 bases and J 1 base, leaving 6 bases between the germline ends. The CDR3 is 11 residues long. The CDR3 sequence is CASRGNTEAFF. In DNA, the CDR3 is TGTGCCAGTCGAGGGAACACTGAAGCTTTCTTT.

The chain recombines TRBV28 with TRBJ2-1; 9 bases are a match to TRBD2. Germline V gene sequence: CDR1 MDHEN, CDR2 SYDVKM. The CDR3 runs to 16 residues. The V segment lost 6 bases and the J segment 3 bases; nucleotides outside the gene matches: 9. As DNA, the CDR3 is TGTGCCAGCAGGTCCCCAGCGGGAGGACACTACAATGAGCAGTTCTTC. It codes for CASRSPAGGHYNEQFF.

With respect to this clone: At one end the junction does not follow the germline gene, possibly because of a read error. The V call is TRBV27, the J call TRBJ1-2; D perhaps matches TRBD1 (5 bases). The CDR3 runs 12 residues. Germline-derived CDR1 and CDR2 are MNHEY and SMNVEV (reference sequence). The DNA for the CDR3 is TGTGCCAGCAGTTCCCTCGGACAAGCCCCCCACTTC. This encodes CASSSLGQAPHF.

This clone was detected only a few times. V usage is TRBV19 and J usage is TRBJ1-1, with 11 bases lining up with TRBD1. Germline lookup yields CDR1 LNHDA and CDR2 SQIVND (reference sequence). The V gene end was trimmed by 3 bases and the J gene end by 6 bases; junction bases not matched to a gene: 15. The CDR3 loop spans 18 amino acids. CDR3 residues: CASSIPPGTGGMRPEAFF. The CDR3 DNA reads as TGTGCCAGTAGTATCCCCCCTGGGACAGGGGGTATGAGACCTGAAGCTTTCTTT.

The chain links TRBV15 to TRBJ2-6; tentative D call: TRBD2 (5 bases). The CDR3 is 16 amino acids. Germline V gene sequence: CDR1 LNHNV, CDR2 YYDKDF (reference sequence). The V end lost 6 bases, the J end lost 0 bases, and 12 bases lay between the germline ends. The CDR3 reads CATRGSRFSGANVLTF. Written as DNA, the CDR3 is TGTGCCACCAGGGGGAGCCGGTTCTCTGGGGCCAACGTCCTGACTTTC.

This clone was seen a handful of times. V usage is TRBV2 and J usage is TRBJ1-4; 7 bases fit TRBD1. The germline gives CDR1 SNHLY, CDR2 FYNNEI. With 4 bases clipped from V and 9 bases from J, the junction kept 11 bases outside the gene matches. The CDR3 loop spans 15 amino acids. The CDR3 protein is CASSARTGPRKKLFF. The CDR3 nucleotides read TGTGCCAGCAGTGCTCGGACAGGCCCGAGGAAAAAACTGTTTTTT.

This clone was seen only once. V gene TRBV5-4 combines with J gene TRBJ1-3; D is perhaps TRBD1 (5 bases). V lost 3 bases and J 1 base, leaving 11 bases between the germline ends. CDR1 is SGHNT, CDR2 YYREEE, per germline (reference sequence). This CDR3 comprises 15 residues. For the CDR3, the DNA is TGTGCCAGCAGCTCGACTCAGGGTTCTGGAAACACCATATATTTT. It yields the protein CASSSTQGSGNTIYF.

The chain uses TRBV3-1 (or the pseudogene TRBV3-2) and TRBJ2-1; D remains ambiguous. V shed 2 bases and J shed 4 bases, with 6 bases lying between them. This CDR3 comprises 13 residues. Germline CDR1 is LGHDT and CDR2 is YNNKEL (reference sequence). CDR3 protein: CASSQLRYNEQFF. DNA for the CDR3: TGTGCCAGCAGCCAATTGAGGTACAATGAGCAGTTCTTC.

V usage is TRBV10-3 and J usage is TRBJ1-2; TRBD1 aligns across 8 bases. Germline V CDR1 and CDR2: ENHRY, SYGVKD. Unmatched junction bases numbered 12, after V lost 7 bases and J lost 8 bases. The CDR3 is 14 residues long. CDR3 sequence reads: CAIKGLDRDEGYTF. The CDR3 DNA reads TGTGCCATCAAGGGGCTGGACAGGGACGAGGGCTACACCTTC.

The chain combines TRBV13 with TRBJ2-7; TRBD1 is a possible D gene (5 bases). V lost 10 bases, J lost 5 bases, and 15 bases lay in between. Germline V CDR1 and CDR2: PRHDT, FYEKMQ (reference sequence). This CDR3 region has 12 residues. The CDR3 coding sequence is TGTGCCACCGGGCAGGGTCTGCACGAGCAGTACTTC. This codes for CATGQGLHEQYF.

The V and J genes are TRBV28 and TRBJ2-4; 9 positions match TRBD1. V gave up 11 bases and J gave up 9 bases; unmatched junction bases: 14. The CDR3 runs 14 residues. Germline lookup yields CDR1 MDHEN and CDR2 SYDVKM. CDR3 nucleotides: TGTGCCTCCAGGTCGTCACAGGGGGCGAGCATTCAGTACTTC. Encoded protein: CASRSSQGASIQYF.

The chain joins TRBV30 to TRBJ1-6; D perhaps matches TRBD1 (6 bases). This CDR3 has 12 residues. The V gene lost 2 bases and the J gene lost 11 bases, with 10 bases spanning the gap. Per germline, CDR1 GTSNPN and CDR2 SVGIG (reference sequence). CDR3 amino acids: CAWSKGGPPLHF. As DNA, the CDR3 is TGTGCCTGGAGTAAGGGGGGGCCACCCCTCCACTTT.

This clone showed up just a few times. The rearrangement joins TRBV9 to TRBJ2-2; D gene uncertain. Germline CDR1 is SGDLS and CDR2 is YYNGEE. V dropped 2 bases and J dropped 1 base, with 6 bases sitting between them. This CDR3 is 14 amino acids long. CDR3 residues: CASSVAENTGELFF. In DNA, the CDR3 is TGTGCCAGCAGCGTGGCAGAGAACACCGGGGAGCTGTTTTTT.

This clone is a singleton in its sample. The chain employs TRBV6-5 and TRBJ1-2; the match to TRBD1 covers 8 bases. The germline V gene has CDR1 MNHEY and CDR2 SVGAGI. This CDR3 is 13 amino acids long. V lost 10 bases, J lost 2 bases, and 6 bases stayed unmatched. CDR3 in amino acids: CATRGDRNYGYTF. CDR3 DNA sequence: TGTGCCACTCGAGGGGACAGGAACTATGGCTACACCTTC.

V and J are TRBV9 and TRBJ1-2; D may be TRBD1 (6 bases). The CDR3 length is 14 residues. Germline loops: CDR1 SGDLS, CDR2 YYNGEE. V lost 0 bases, J lost 8 bases, and 14 bases lay in between. CDR3 amino acids: CASSVASGARGYTF. CDR3 coding DNA: TGTGCCAGCAGCGTAGCGTCAGGGGCGCGGGGCTACACCTTC.